This entry lists 24 T cell receptor beta chains sequenced from one sample in a study of shared clonotypes between healthy human individuals. TCRdb's copy holds only in-frame clones and misses some; the assay was immunoSEQ multiplex PCR. The data contain millions of clones, 95% of them singletons. Sequencing was carried out using naive CD4+ T cells sorted from blood. The subset denotes: CD45RA+ positively selected. Receptors originate from a man aged 18 to 35 in good health.

V usage is TRBV27 and J usage is TRBJ1-2, with D hard to call. This CDR3 contains 14 residues. Germline CDR1 reads MNHEY; CDR2 reads SMNVEV (reference sequence). Trimming cost V 2 bases and J 7 bases, with 14 bases left between them. Written as DNA, the CDR3 is TGTGCCAGCAGTTTACGCAGTATGTTTGGTGGCTACACCTTC. This gives the protein CASSLRSMFGGYTF.

The chain has TRBV27 and TRBJ2-7, with 7 bases lining up with TRBD2. Trimming took 6 bases from V and 3 from J; bases not matched to a gene: 14. CDR3 length: 16 amino acids. CDR1 is MNHEY, CDR2 SMNVEV, per germline (reference sequence). The CDR3 region has the DNA TGTGCCAGCAGCCTCGCAGGAAGAGCGGGGTACTACGAGCAGTACTTC. Its protein product is CASSLAGRAGYYEQYF.

Regarding this clone: Different DNA sequences within this sample yield the same CDR3. The chain links TRBV28 to TRBJ2-7; 7 bases fit TRBD1. Germline lookup yields CDR1 MDHEN and CDR2 SYDVKM. There are 14 residues in the CDR3. The V and J ends lost 3 bases and 3 bases, in that order; junction bases with no gene match: 5. CDR3 region: CASSLWTGLYEQYF. For the CDR3, the DNA is TGTGCCAGCAGTTTGTGGACAGGCCTCTACGAGCAGTACTTC.

The chain employs TRBV4-1 and TRBJ2-5; possibly TRBD2 for D (5 bases). Per germline, CDR1 MGHRA and CDR2 YSYEKL. V was shortened by 0 bases and J by 4 bases, with 9 bases between the two germline ends. The CDR3 is 14 amino acids. Written as DNA, the CDR3 is TGCGCCAGCAGCCAAGATGACCGGGGAGAGACCCAGTACTTC. Translation: CASSQDDRGETQYF.

The chain links TRBV10-2 to TRBJ2-3, with TRBD2 matching 8 bases. The V and J ends lost 2 bases and 9 bases, in that order; junction bases with no gene match: 7. The CDR3 length is 14 residues. The V gene's germline CDR1 is WSHSY and CDR2 SAAADI. CDR3 coding DNA: TGCGCCAGCAGTGAGACGGGAGGGCCGAGAACGCAGTATTTT. It codes for CASSETGGPRTQYF.

This chain links TRBV25-1 with TRBJ2-3; weak D call: TRBD2 (6 bases). Germline assignment: CDR1 MGHDK and CDR2 SYGVNS. The CDR3 is 13 amino acids. The V and J ends lost 6 bases and 7 bases respectively, with 14 bases between them. Here the CDR3 reads CASRELGGNTQYF. The CDR3 DNA sequence: TGTGCCAGCAGGGAGTTGGGGGGAAATACGCAGTATTTT.

V is TRBV6-1 and J is TRBJ2-2, with TRBD1 identical over 11 bases. With 6 bases clipped from V and 4 bases from J, the junction kept 4 bases outside the gene matches. This CDR3 region has 15 residues. Germline V gene sequence: CDR1 MNHNS, CDR2 SASEGT. The CDR3 is CASSGQGAVTGELFF. The CDR3 DNA follows: TGTGCCAGCAGCGGACAGGGGGCCGTCACCGGGGAGCTGTTTTTT.

Worth noting for this clone: At the DNA level, this CDR3 is encoded by other sequences in the same sample as well. V gene TRBV7-2 combines with J gene TRBJ2-7; D uncertain. V shed 6 bases and J shed 0 bases, with 3 bases lying between them. This CDR3 has 11 amino acids. Germline lookup yields CDR1 SGHTA and CDR2 FQGNSA. The CDR3 sequence: CASRRSYEQYF. Here the CDR3 DNA reads TGTGCCAGCAGACGCTCCTACGAGCAGTACTTC.

In the case of this clone: The same CDR3 can be traced to other DNA sequences in this sample. V usage is TRBV10-1 and J usage is TRBJ1-1; D not resolved. Germline values: CDR1 WNHNN, CDR2 SYGVQD (reference sequence). V lost 0 bases and J 1 base, leaving 3 bases between the germline ends. This CDR3 contains 13 residues. CDR3 protein: CASSESGNTEAFF. The CDR3 bases are TGCGCCAGCAGTGAGTCCGGGAACACTGAAGCTTTCTTT.

J is TRBJ1-1 and V is TRBV30, with a tentative D call TRBD1 (6 bases). Germline V lookup: CDR1 GTSNPN, CDR2 SVGIG (reference sequence). The CDR3 covers 14 residues. V dropped 2 bases and J dropped 11 bases, with 21 bases sitting between them. CDR3 nucleotides: TGTGCCTGGAGTAACCGGGACATAAGCCTCGGGGCTTTCTTT. This sequence encodes CAWSNRDISLGAFF.

This clone was counted once. The J gene is TRBJ1-2, the V gene TRBV25-1, with 9 bases identical to TRBD1. The CDR3 runs 14 residues. The J segment lost 2 bases and the V segment lost 5 bases, leaving 3 bases of the junction unmatched. The germline gives CDR1 MGHDK, CDR2 SYGVNS. The CDR3 DNA follows: TGTGCCAGCAGTAGGACAGGGGTCAACTATGGCTACACCTTC. Protein product: CASSRTGVNYGYTF.

The chain carries TRBV14 and TRBJ2-4, with 7 bases fitting TRBD2. V lost 4 bases, J lost 0 bases, and 12 bases stayed unmatched. The CDR3 runs to 18 residues. From germline, CDR1 is SGHDN and CDR2 FVKESK. The CDR3 region is CASSLTRERGIAKNIQYF. As DNA, the CDR3 is TGTGCCAGCAGCCTAACGCGGGAGAGAGGGATAGCCAAAAACATTCAGTACTTC.

For the CDR3, the DNA is TGTGCCATCAGGGCGGACACCGGGGAGCTGTTTTTT. It is translated as CAIRADTGELFF. The V and J genes are TRBV10-3 and TRBJ2-2; D is unclear. From germline, CDR1 is ENHRY and CDR2 SYGVKD. V lost 6 bases and J lost 3, with 5 bases in between. The CDR3 is 12 amino acids.

The gene calls are TRBV10-3 and TRBJ2-7; a weak D match, TRBD1 (6 bases). V was pared by 10 bases and J by 3 bases, with 19 bases between. Germline V CDR1 and CDR2: ENHRY, SYGVKD. This CDR3 contains 14 residues. This CDR3 is CATSDQGMFYEQYF. The CDR3 nucleotides are TGTGCCACCTCGGATCAGGGGATGTTCTACGAGCAGTACTTC.

This sequence joins TRBV7-2 and TRBJ2-7; 7 bases fit TRBD1. Germline V gene data show CDR1 as SGHTA and CDR2 as FQGNSA. Trimming at V came to 4 bases and at J to 7 bases, leaving 13 bases not matched to a gene. CDR3 length: 15 amino acids. The CDR3 nucleotides read TGTGCCAGCAGCTCTCGGGACAGCCTTTTTAGGGAGCAGTACTTC. This sequence encodes CASSSRDSLFREQYF. Supplemented by reference TRBV7-2 and TRBJ2-7, the full variable domain reads GAGVSQSPSNKVTEKGKDVELRCDPISGHTALYWYRQSLGQGLEFLIYFQGNSAPDKSGLPSDRFSAERTGGSVSTLTIQRTQQEDSAVYLCASSSRDSLFREQYFGPGTRLTVT.

The CDR3 nucleotides read TGCAGCGTTGCTCTGACAGGGGACACCAATCAGCCCCAGCATTTT. Translating it yields CSVALTGDTNQPQHF. The chain recombines TRBV29-1 with TRBJ1-5, with TRBD1 matching over 8 bases. The germline V gene encodes CDR1 SQVTM and CDR2 ANQGSEA. This CDR3 is built from 15 residues. V gave up 4 bases and J gave up 3 bases; unmatched junction bases: 8.

The CDR3 sequence: CASSVPPQPQHF. For the CDR3, the DNA is TGTGCCAGCAGTGTCCCACCCCAGCCCCAGCATTTT. V is TRBV2 and J is TRBJ1-5; D is unclear. Germline V gene sequence: CDR1 SNHLY, CDR2 FYNNEI. The V gene lost 4 bases and the J gene lost 7 bases, with 8 bases spanning the gap. CDR3 length: 12 residues.

V usage is TRBV30 and J usage is TRBJ2-5; D might be TRBD1 or TRBD2, each matching 7 bases. V lost 8 bases and J 4 bases, leaving 14 bases between the germline ends. This CDR3 is built from 12 residues. Germline loops: CDR1 GTSNPN, CDR2 SVGIG (reference sequence). CDR3 in amino acids: CAQGEGGETQYF. CDR3 coding DNA: TGTGCCCAGGGGGAGGGTGGAGAGACCCAGTACTTC.

The chain has TRBV5-1 and TRBJ2-2, with TRBD2 matching 7 bases. V lost 2 bases, J lost 0 bases, and 4 bases stayed unmatched. Germline-derived CDR1 and CDR2 are SGHRS and YFSETQ. The CDR3 is 16 amino acids. The CDR3 sequence is CASSFYGRSNTGELFF. DNA of the CDR3: TGCGCCAGCAGCTTTTACGGGAGGTCGAACACCGGGGAGCTGTTTTTT. Combining the CDR3 with reference TRBV5-1 and TRBJ2-2 gives the whole variable domain KAGVTQTPRYLIKTRGQQVTLSCSPISGHRSVSWYQQTPGQGLQFLFEYFSETQRNKGNFPGRFSGRQFSNSRSEMNVSTLELGDSALYLCASSFYGRSNTGELFFGEGSRLTVL.

This clone was observed once. The V call is TRBV10-3, the J call TRBJ1-1; D not resolved. The CDR3 loop spans 15 amino acids. Germline assignment: CDR1 ENHRY and CDR2 SYGVKD. Between the trimmed V and J ends, which lost 3 bases and 1 base, there was a span of 12 bases. CDR3 nucleotide sequence: TGTGCCATCAGTGAAGGGCCCCAGAGGAACACTGAAGCTTTCTTT. Translation gives CAISEGPQRNTEAFF.

J is TRBJ1-5 and V is TRBV7-9; D gene ambiguous. Germline assignment: CDR1 SEHNR and CDR2 FQNEAQ (reference sequence). The CDR3 loop spans 13 amino acids. V lost 5 bases, J lost 7 bases, and 12 bases lay in between. The CDR3 loop reads CASSASTEQPQHF. CDR3 DNA: TGTGCCAGCAGCGCCTCCACAGAGCAGCCCCAGCATTTT.

Only one count was recorded for this clone. V gene TRBV2 combines with J gene TRBJ1-5; TRBD1 might be the D (5 bases). The ends were cut back, 6 bases at V and 3 bases at J, with 9 bases in the middle. The germline CDR1 and CDR2 sequences are SNHLY and FYNNEI. CDR3 length: 13 amino acids. The CDR3 nucleotides read TGTGCCAGCAGGGCGGACACCAATCAGCCCCAGCATTTT. Translating gives CASRADTNQPQHF.

The chain combines TRBV2 with TRBJ2-1; 9 positions match TRBD1. J was trimmed by 2 bases and V by 7 bases; bases with no gene match: 3. The CDR3 spans 14 residues. CDR1 and CDR2 from the germline V gene are SNHLY and FYNNEI. CDR3 sequence reads: CASNRDRAYNEQFF. The CDR3 coding sequence is TGTGCCAGCAACCGGGACAGGGCCTACAATGAGCAGTTCTTC.

DNA of the CDR3: TGTGCCTGGATCCCCCGCGGGAGGGCCTCAGATACGCAGTATTTT. Amino acids: CAWIPRGRASDTQYF. The genes are TRBV30 and TRBJ2-3, with 9 bases lining up with TRBD2. J was trimmed by 4 bases and V by 4 bases; bases with no gene match: 9. The germline gives CDR1 GTSNPN, CDR2 SVGIG (reference sequence). CDR3 length: 15 residues.